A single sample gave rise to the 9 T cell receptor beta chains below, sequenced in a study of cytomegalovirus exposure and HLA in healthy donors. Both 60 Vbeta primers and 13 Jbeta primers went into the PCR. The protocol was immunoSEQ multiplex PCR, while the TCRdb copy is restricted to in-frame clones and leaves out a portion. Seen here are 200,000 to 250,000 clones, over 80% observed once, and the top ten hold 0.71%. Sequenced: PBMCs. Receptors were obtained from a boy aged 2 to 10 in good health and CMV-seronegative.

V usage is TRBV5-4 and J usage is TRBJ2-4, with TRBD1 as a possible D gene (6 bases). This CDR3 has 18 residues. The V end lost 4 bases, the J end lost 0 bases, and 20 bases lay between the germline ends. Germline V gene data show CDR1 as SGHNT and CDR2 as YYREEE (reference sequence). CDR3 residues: CASSPGGQTILAKNIQYF. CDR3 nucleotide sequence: TGTGCCAGCAGCCCCGGAGGACAGACGATACTAGCCAAAAACATTCAGTACTTC.

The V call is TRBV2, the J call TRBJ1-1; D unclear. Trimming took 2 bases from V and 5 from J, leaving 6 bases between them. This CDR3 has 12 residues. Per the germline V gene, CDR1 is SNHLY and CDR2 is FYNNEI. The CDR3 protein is CASSESGTEAFF. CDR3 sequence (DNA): TGTGCCAGCAGTGAATCCGGGACTGAAGCTTTCTTT.

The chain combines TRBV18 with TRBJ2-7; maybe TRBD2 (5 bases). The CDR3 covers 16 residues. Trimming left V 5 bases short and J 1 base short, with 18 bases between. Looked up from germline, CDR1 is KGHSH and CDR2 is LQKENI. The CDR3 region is CASSVDYGLDSYEQYF. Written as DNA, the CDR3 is TGTGCCAGCTCAGTCGATTACGGACTGGATTCCTACGAGCAGTACTTC.

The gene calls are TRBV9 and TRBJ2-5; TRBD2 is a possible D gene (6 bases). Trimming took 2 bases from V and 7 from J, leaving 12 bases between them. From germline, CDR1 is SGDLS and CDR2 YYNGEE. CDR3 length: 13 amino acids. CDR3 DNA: TGTGCCAGCAGCGTGGAGGGTCGAGGGACCCAGTACTTC. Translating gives CASSVEGRGTQYF.

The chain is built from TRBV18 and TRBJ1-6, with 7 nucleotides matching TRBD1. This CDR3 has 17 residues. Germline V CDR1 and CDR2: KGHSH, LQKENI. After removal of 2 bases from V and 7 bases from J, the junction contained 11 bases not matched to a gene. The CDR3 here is CASSPSFRDSANSPLHF. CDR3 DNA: TGTGCCAGCTCACCATCATTCCGGGACAGTGCAAATTCACCCCTCCACTTT.

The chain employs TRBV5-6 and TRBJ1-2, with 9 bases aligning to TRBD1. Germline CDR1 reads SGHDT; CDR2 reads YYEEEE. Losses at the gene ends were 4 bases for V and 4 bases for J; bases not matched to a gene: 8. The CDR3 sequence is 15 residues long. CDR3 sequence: CASSPGQGGTYGYTF. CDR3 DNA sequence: TGTGCCAGCAGCCCGGGACAGGGCGGGACCTATGGCTACACCTTC.

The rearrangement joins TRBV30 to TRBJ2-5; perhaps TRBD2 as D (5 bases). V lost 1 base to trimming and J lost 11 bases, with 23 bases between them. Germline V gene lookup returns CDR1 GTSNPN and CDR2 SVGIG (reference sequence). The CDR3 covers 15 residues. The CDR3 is CAWSAGGLSQGWQYF. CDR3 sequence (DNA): TGTGCCTGGAGTGCTGGCGGGTTGTCCCAAGGGTGGCAGTACTTC.

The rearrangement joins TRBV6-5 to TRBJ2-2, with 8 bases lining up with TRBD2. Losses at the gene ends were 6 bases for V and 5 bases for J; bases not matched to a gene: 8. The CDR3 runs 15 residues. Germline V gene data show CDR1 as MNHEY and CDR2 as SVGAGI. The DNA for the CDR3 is TGTGCCAGCAGACCGGGACTAGGGGGGACCGGGGAGCTGTTTTTT. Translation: CASRPGLGGTGELFF.

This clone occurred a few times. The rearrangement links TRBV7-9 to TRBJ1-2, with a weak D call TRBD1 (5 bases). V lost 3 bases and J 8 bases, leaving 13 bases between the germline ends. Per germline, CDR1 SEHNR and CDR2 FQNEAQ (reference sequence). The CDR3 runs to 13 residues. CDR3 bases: TGTGCCAGCAGCTTTTACCAGGGAAGGGGCTACACCTTC. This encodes CASSFYQGRGYTF.